Presented here are 31 T cell receptor beta chains from one specimen sequenced in a study of cytomegalovirus exposure and HLA in healthy donors. Method: immunoSEQ multiplex PCR; TCRdb's copy keeps in-frame clones and lacks some. The data show 250,000 to 300,000 clones, about 90% seen once. Sample: PBMCs. These receptors were collected from a woman between 18 and 29 years old in good health and CMV-seronegative.

The chain employs TRBV9 and TRBJ2-3, with 15 bases aligning to TRBD2. This CDR3 has 16 residues. V gave up 2 bases and J gave up 6 bases; unmatched junction bases: 4. Germline V lookup: CDR1 SGDLS, CDR2 YYNGEE. The CDR3 DNA follows: TGTGCCAGCAGCGTCGGACTAGCGGGGGGGCTTGATACGCAGTATTTT. This codes for CASSVGLAGGLDTQYF. The full variable domain, in which reference TRBV9 and TRBJ2-3 provide the parts outside the CDR3, is DSGVTQTPKHLITATGQRVTLRCSPRSGDLSVYWYQQSLDQGLQFLIQYYNGEERAKGNILERFSAQQFPDLHSELNLSSLELGDSALYFCASSVGLAGGLDTQYFGPGTRLTVL.

The chain is built from TRBV7-2 and TRBJ1-2, with D unclear. The germline V gene has CDR1 SGHTA and CDR2 FQGNSA. V lost 5 bases, J lost 4 bases, and 14 bases lay in between. There are 14 residues in the CDR3. DNA of the CDR3: TGTGCCAGCAGCCTTCCGTCTAACGGCTATGGCTACACCTTC. The encoded protein is CASSLPSNGYGYTF.

J is TRBJ2-1 and V is TRBV20-1, with TRBD2 matching 8 bases. CDR1 and CDR2 (germline): DFQATT, SNEGSKA (reference sequence). V was pared by 4 bases and J by 9 bases, with 2 bases of the junction left unmatched. The CDR3 is made up of 11 amino acids. The CDR3: CSATRGGEQFF. The CDR3 nucleotides read TGCAGTGCTACACGGGGGGGTGAGCAGTTCTTC.

The V call is TRBV27, the J call TRBJ2-4, with D perhaps matching TRBD1 (5 bases). The CDR3 is made up of 15 amino acids. Trimming stripped 2 bases from V and 3 bases from J, with 11 bases between. From germline, CDR1 is MNHEY and CDR2 SMNVEV (reference sequence). CDR3 DNA sequence: TGTGCCAGCAGTTTACCCAGGGATCACAAAAACATTCAGTACTTC. Translating it yields CASSLPRDHKNIQYF.

CDR3 nucleotides: TGCGCCAGCAGCCCGAAAATCGACAGGCAGCCCCAGCATTTT. Translation gives CASSPKIDRQPQHF. The rearrangement uses TRBV4-1 and TRBJ1-5; the D gene is possibly TRBD1 (6 bases). The CDR3 runs to 14 residues. Trimming cost V 4 bases and J 7 bases, with 14 bases left between them. Germline values: CDR1 MGHRA, CDR2 YSYEKL.

The chain has TRBV25-1 and TRBJ1-2; 9 bases fit TRBD1. The ends lost 3 bases at V and 5 bases at J; junction bases unmatched: 4. Germline V gene lookup returns CDR1 MGHDK and CDR2 SYGVNS. The CDR3 runs 14 residues. The CDR3 DNA is TGTGCCAGCAGTGACTCCGGGACAGGGTATGGCTACACCTTC. Protein sequence: CASSDSGTGYGYTF.

The V gene is TRBV7-8, the J gene TRBJ2-3, with TRBD2 as a possible D gene (5 bases). The V and J ends lost 6 bases and 2 bases respectively, with 9 bases between them. The CDR3 covers 13 residues. Germline loops: CDR1 SGHVS, CDR2 FQNEAQ. The CDR3 DNA follows: TGTGCCAGCAGTCTAGCCCCCACAGATACGCAGTATTTT. Its protein is CASSLAPTDTQYF.

The rearrangement joins TRBV6-5 to TRBJ1-2, with a possible D match to TRBD1 (5 bases). The CDR3 has 15 amino acids. V was shortened by 0 bases and J by 4 bases, with 12 bases between the two germline ends. CDR1 is MNHEY and CDR2 is SVGAGI in the germline V gene. CDR3 amino acids: CASSYSYRLGYGYTF. The CDR3 bases are TGTGCCAGCAGTTACTCGTACAGGCTCGGCTATGGCTACACCTTC.

The chain couples TRBV27 to TRBJ2-5; TRBD2 might be the D (7 bases). Trimming pared 5 bases from V and 2 bases from J, leaving 18 bases between. The germline CDR1 and CDR2 sequences are MNHEY and SMNVEV (reference sequence). The length of the CDR3 is 16 residues. CDR3 sequence (DNA): TGTGCCAGCAGTCTAACGCGGGGGCCGGGGCAAGAGACCCAGTACTTC. Protein product: CASSLTRGPGQETQYF.

The J gene is TRBJ2-6, the V gene TRBV28; D is uncertain. The V and J ends lost 7 bases and 0 bases respectively, with 4 bases between them. This CDR3 comprises 13 residues. Germline V gives CDR1 MDHEN, CDR2 SYDVKM. CDR3 sequence (DNA): TGTGCCAGCATGTACTCTGGGGCCAACGTCCTGACTTTC. Its protein is CASMYSGANVLTF.

This chain uses TRBV4-1 with TRBJ2-7; TRBD2 might be the D (5 bases). CDR1 is MGHRA and CDR2 is YSYEKL in the germline V gene. CDR3 length: 13 amino acids. V lost 1 base and J lost 7, with 11 bases in between. The CDR3 nucleotides are TGCGCCAGCAGCCAAGTTCTCGGGGAGGAGCAGTACTTC. It specifies CASSQVLGEEQYF.

The chain joins TRBV7-8 to TRBJ1-2; D is perhaps TRBD1 (5 bases). V was cut by 1 base and J by 3 bases, with 12 bases left in between. Germline CDR1 SGHVS, CDR2 FQNEAQ. The CDR3 extends over 15 amino acids. DNA of the CDR3: TGTGCCAGCAGCTTAGTTGGCGGGGGGGACTATGGCTACACCTTC. This gives the protein CASSLVGGGDYGYTF.

The genes are TRBV7-6 and TRBJ2-5; no clear D gene. The germline gives CDR1 SGHVS, CDR2 FNYEAQ. CDR3 length equals 13 residues. Trimming removed 3 bases at V and 1 base at J, with 6 bases between. For the CDR3, the DNA is TGTGCCAGCAGCTTCAGTCCCCAAGAGACCCAGTACTTC. Protein sequence: CASSFSPQETQYF.

The rearrangement uses TRBV28 and TRBJ2-7; TRBD2 matches 11 bases. The trim removed 5 bases at V and 1 base at J, leaving 10 bases unmatched. This CDR3 is 17 amino acids long. Germline loops: CDR1 MDHEN, CDR2 SYDVKM. In DNA form, the CDR3 reads TGTGCCAGCAGTCTGCCCTCTCTAGCGGGGGGTTCCTACGAGCAGTACTTC. Protein: CASSLPSLAGGSYEQYF.

This clone was observed a handful of times. This sequence joins TRBV19 and TRBJ1-4; D is possibly TRBD1 (5 bases). Germline CDR1 LNHDA, CDR2 SQIVND (reference sequence). The V end lost 8 bases, the J end lost 3 bases, and 13 bases lay between the germline ends. This CDR3 contains 14 residues. As DNA, the CDR3 is TGTGCCAGTGCAGGGCGGTCGGCTAATGAAAAACTGTTTTTT. Its protein product is CASAGRSANEKLFF.

The V call is TRBV18, the J call TRBJ2-1, with D possibly TRBD2 on 5 matching bases. Trimming shortened V by 5 bases and J by 1 base, and 18 bases separated the two germline ends. Germline lookup yields CDR1 KGHSH and CDR2 LQKENI. This CDR3 comprises 17 residues. CDR3 region: CASSASSGLPSYNEQFF. CDR3 bases: TGTGCCAGCTCAGCGTCTAGTGGACTCCCTTCCTACAATGAGCAGTTCTTC. Full variable domain (missing parts from reference TRBV18 and TRBJ2-1): NAGVMQNPRHLVRRRGQEARLRCSPMKGHSHVYWYRQLPEEGLKFMVYLQKENIIDESGMPKERFSAEFPKEGPSILRIQQVVRGDSAAYFCASSASSGLPSYNEQFFGPGTRLTVL.

The J gene is TRBJ1-1, the V gene TRBV9; D remains unclear. The germline V and J ends were trimmed by 0 bases and 5 bases, with 20 bases remaining between them. This CDR3 spans 17 amino acids. Germline V gene sequence: CDR1 SGDLS, CDR2 YYNGEE. The CDR3 DNA is TGTGCCAGCAGCGTAGCGATGGCAGGCACATTAGAAACTGAAGCTTTCTTT. Its protein is CASSVAMAGTLETEAFF.

The V call is TRBV5-1, the J call TRBJ1-5; D is ambiguous. Germline CDR1 and CDR2: SGHRS and YFSETQ. V was cut by 4 bases and J by 1 base, with 12 bases left in between. This CDR3 has 15 amino acids. DNA for the CDR3: TGCGCCAGCAGCCTGGACGGGGAGAGCAATCAGCCCCAGCATTTT. This sequence encodes CASSLDGESNQPQHF.

The chain carries TRBV18 and TRBJ1-1, with D possibly being TRBD1 (6 bases). V shed 3 bases and J shed 1 base, with 9 bases lying between them. The length of the CDR3 is 14 residues. Germline V lookup: CDR1 KGHSH, CDR2 LQKENI. The CDR3 sequence: CASSPRTENTEAFF. The CDR3 nucleotides are TGTGCCAGCTCACCTCGGACAGAGAACACTGAAGCTTTCTTT.

CDR3 coding DNA: TGCAGCGTGGTCACGAGCTCTGGGGCCAACGTCCTGACTTTC. This encodes CSVVTSSGANVLTF. The J gene is TRBJ2-6, the V gene TRBV29-1; D gene ambiguous. The CDR3 loop spans 14 amino acids. V gave up 6 bases and J gave up 0 bases, with 9 bases separating them. Germline CDR1 is SQVTM and CDR2 is ANQGSEA.

The chain carries TRBV5-6 and TRBJ2-3; 10 bases agree with TRBD1. With V trimmed by 2 bases and J by 1 base, 7 bases remained unmatched. Germline loops: CDR1 SGHDT, CDR2 YYEEEE. This CDR3 has 17 residues. The CDR3 DNA reads TGTGCCAGCAGCTTCGGGACAGGGGCCAGTGGCACAGATACGCAGTATTTT. Translation gives CASSFGTGASGTDTQYF. The whole variable domain, filled in from reference TRBV5-6 and TRBJ2-3, reads DAGVTQSPTHLIKTRGQQVTLRCSPKSGHDTVSWYQQALGQGPQFIFQYYEEEERQRGNFPDRFSGHQFPNYSSELNVNALLLGDSALYLCASSFGTGASGTDTQYFGPGTRLTVL.

Here the CDR3 DNA reads TGTGCCAGCAGCTATACCGGGACTAACTCCTACGAGCAGTACGTC. Protein sequence: CASSYTGTNSYEQYV. The genes are TRBV5-5 and TRBJ2-7, with 7 bases fitting TRBD2. Germline CDR1 and CDR2: SGHKS and YYEKEE (reference sequence). V lost 3 bases and J lost 0; bases outside the gene matches: 6. The CDR3 is made up of 15 amino acids.

This chain joins TRBV6-1 and TRBJ2-1, with TRBD2 as a possible D gene (5 bases). The germline V and J ends were trimmed by 3 bases and 4 bases, with 19 bases remaining between them. The V gene's germline CDR1 is MNHNS and CDR2 SASEGT. CDR3 length equals 17 residues. Here the CDR3 reads CASSERPGYRRYNEQFF. CDR3 nucleotides: TGTGCCAGCAGTGAGAGACCGGGATATCGGCGGTACAATGAGCAGTTCTTC.

This sequence joins TRBV6-6 and TRBJ1-4; 9 bases map to TRBD1. The germline gives CDR1 MNHNY, CDR2 SVGAGI (reference sequence). V lost 2 bases, J lost 10 bases, and 8 bases stayed unmatched. The CDR3 is made up of 15 amino acids. CDR3 sequence: CASSYGGTGRGKLFF. As DNA, the CDR3 is TGTGCCAGCAGTTACGGTGGGACAGGGCGCGGAAAACTGTTTTTT.

The chain uses TRBV5-1 and TRBJ1-5, with a weak D call TRBD1 (6 bases). Trimming stripped 4 bases from V and 4 bases from J, with 9 bases between. The CDR3 has 13 amino acids. CDR1 is SGHRS and CDR2 is YFSETQ in the germline V gene. This CDR3 reads CASSLDRNQPQHF. CDR3 coding DNA: TGCGCCAGCAGCCTAGACAGGAATCAGCCCCAGCATTTT. The whole variable domain, filled in from reference TRBV5-1 and TRBJ1-5, reads KAGVTQTPRYLIKTRGQQVTLSCSPISGHRSVSWYQQTPGQGLQFLFEYFSETQRNKGNFPGRFSGRQFSNSRSEMNVSTLELGDSALYLCASSLDRNQPQHFGDGTRLSIL.

The CDR3 region is CASSLRGGVNYGYTF. The DNA of the CDR3 is TGTGCCAGCAGCCTACGGGGTGGGGTTAACTATGGCTACACCTTC. The genes are TRBV7-2 and TRBJ1-2; D is uncertain. The V gene's germline CDR1 is SGHTA and CDR2 FQGNSA. The CDR3 consists of 15 residues. V shed 5 bases and J shed 1 base, with 14 bases lying between them.

The chain joins TRBV9 to TRBJ2-3; 8 nucleotides match TRBD2. J was trimmed by 2 bases and V by 0 bases; bases with no gene match: 8. The CDR3 runs to 17 residues. Germline CDR1 SGDLS, CDR2 YYNGEE. The CDR3 coding sequence is TGTGCCAGCAGCGTAGCCGCGTGGCGGGGGGACACAGATACGCAGTATTTT. It specifies CASSVAAWRGDTDTQYF.

The chain combines TRBV27 with TRBJ1-5; D is unresolved. The length of the CDR3 is 13 residues. Trimming cost V 5 bases and J 1 base, with 6 bases left between them. Germline lookup yields CDR1 MNHEY and CDR2 SMNVEV (reference sequence). The CDR3 protein is CASSTASNQPQHF. CDR3 coding DNA: TGTGCCAGCAGTACAGCCAGCAATCAGCCCCAGCATTTT.

This chain joins TRBV30 and TRBJ2-7; 8 bases agree with TRBD1. The trim removed 4 bases at V and 2 bases at J, leaving 4 bases unmatched. Germline V CDR1 and CDR2: GTSNPN, SVGIG (reference sequence). The CDR3 covers 13 residues. CDR3 bases: TGTGCCTGGACCACAGGGGGTCCCTACGAGCAGTACTTC. It is translated as CAWTTGGPYEQYF. Combining the CDR3 with reference TRBV30 and TRBJ2-7 gives the whole variable domain SQTIHQWPATLVQPVGSPLSLECTVEGTSNPNLYWYRQAAGRGLQLLFYSVGIGQISSEVPQNLSASRPQDRQFILSSKKLLLSDSGFYLCAWTTGGPYEQYFGPGTRLTVT.

CDR3 in DNA: TGTGCCAGCAGCTTGGGTCGGGGAGATACGCAGTATTTT. This encodes CASSLGRGDTQYF. V usage is TRBV5-6 and J usage is TRBJ2-3; tentative D call: TRBD2 (5 bases). V dropped 0 bases and J dropped 5 bases, with 7 bases sitting between them. This CDR3 is 13 amino acids long. Germline CDR1 is SGHDT and CDR2 is YYEEEE.

The chain uses TRBV27 and TRBJ1-1; D unclear. Germline CDR1 and CDR2: MNHEY and SMNVEV (reference sequence). Between the trimmed V and J ends, which lost 2 bases and 4 bases, there was a span of 11 bases. CDR3 size: 14 residues. In DNA, the CDR3 is TGTGCCAGCAGTTTAAGACACCCGAGCACTGAAGCTTTCTTT. This gives the protein CASSLRHPSTEAFF.